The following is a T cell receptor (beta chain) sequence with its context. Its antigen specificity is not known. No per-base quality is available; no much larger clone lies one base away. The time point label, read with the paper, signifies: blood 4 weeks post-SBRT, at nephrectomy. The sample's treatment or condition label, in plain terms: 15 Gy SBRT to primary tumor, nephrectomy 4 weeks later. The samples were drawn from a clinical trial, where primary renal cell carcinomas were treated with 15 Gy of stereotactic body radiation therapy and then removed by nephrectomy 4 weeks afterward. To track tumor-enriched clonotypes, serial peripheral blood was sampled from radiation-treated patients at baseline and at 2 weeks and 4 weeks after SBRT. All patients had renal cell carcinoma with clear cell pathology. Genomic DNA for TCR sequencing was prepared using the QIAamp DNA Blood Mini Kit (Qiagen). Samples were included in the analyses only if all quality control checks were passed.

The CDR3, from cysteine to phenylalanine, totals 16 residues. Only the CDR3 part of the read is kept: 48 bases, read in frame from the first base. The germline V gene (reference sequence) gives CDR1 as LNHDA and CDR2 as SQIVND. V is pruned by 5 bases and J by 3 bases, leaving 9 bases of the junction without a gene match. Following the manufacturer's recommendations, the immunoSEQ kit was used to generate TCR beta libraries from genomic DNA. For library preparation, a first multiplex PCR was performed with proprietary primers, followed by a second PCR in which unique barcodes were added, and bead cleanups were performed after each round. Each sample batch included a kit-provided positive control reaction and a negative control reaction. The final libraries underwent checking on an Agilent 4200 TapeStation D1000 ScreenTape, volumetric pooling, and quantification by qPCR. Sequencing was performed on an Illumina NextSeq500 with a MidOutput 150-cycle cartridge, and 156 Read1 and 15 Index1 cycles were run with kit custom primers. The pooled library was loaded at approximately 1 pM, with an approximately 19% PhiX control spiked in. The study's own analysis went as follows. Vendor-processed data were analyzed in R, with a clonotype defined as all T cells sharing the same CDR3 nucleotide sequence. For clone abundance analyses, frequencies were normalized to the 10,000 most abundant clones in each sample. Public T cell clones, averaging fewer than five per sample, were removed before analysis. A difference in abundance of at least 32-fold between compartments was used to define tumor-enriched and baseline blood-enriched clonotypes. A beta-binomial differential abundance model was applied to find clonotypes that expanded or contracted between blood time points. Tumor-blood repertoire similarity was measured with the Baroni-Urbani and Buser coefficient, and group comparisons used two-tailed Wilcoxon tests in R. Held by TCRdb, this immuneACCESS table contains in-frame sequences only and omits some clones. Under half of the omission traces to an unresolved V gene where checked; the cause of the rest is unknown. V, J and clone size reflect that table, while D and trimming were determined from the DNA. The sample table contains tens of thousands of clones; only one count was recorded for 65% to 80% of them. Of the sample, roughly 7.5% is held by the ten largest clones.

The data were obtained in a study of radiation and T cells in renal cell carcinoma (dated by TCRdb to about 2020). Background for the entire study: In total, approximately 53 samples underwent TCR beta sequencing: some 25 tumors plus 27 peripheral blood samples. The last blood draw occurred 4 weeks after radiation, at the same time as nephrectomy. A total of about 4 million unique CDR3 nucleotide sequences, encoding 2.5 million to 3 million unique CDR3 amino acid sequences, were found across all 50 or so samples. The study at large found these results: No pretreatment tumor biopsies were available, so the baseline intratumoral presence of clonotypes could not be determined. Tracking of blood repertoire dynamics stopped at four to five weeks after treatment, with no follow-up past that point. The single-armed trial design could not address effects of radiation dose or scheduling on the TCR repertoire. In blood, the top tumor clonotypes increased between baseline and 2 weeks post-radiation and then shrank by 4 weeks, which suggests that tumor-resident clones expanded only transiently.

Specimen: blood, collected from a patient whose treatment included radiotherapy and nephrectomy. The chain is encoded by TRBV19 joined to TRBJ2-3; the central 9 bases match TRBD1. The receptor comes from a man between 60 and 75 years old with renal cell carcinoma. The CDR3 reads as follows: CASSLGTGQRTDTQYF. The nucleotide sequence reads TGTGCCAGTAGTCTCGGGACAGGGCAACGAACAGATACGCAGTATTTT. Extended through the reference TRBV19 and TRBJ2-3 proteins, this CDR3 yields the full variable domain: DGGITQSPKYLFRKEGQNVTLSCEQNLNHDAMYWYRQDPGQGLRLIYYSQIVNDFQKGDIAEGYSVSREKKESFPLTVTSAQKNPTAFYLCASSLGTGQRTDTQYFGPGTRLTVL.